This TCR beta chain was observed in a study of T cell repertoires in cytomegalovirus infection. TCRdb recomputed calls from the reads with MiXCR, one row per CDR3 protein. The table lists 40,000 to 55,000 distinct CDR3 sequences, over 15% of them singletons, with approximately 25% in the top ten. The V gene lost 6 bases and the J gene lost 4 bases, with 12 bases spanning the gap. This CDR3 comprises 13 residues. About this clonotype itself: Its target is unknown.

The receptor was isolated from a human donor in good health (CMV status not recorded). Some clones in this sample may be carry-over from other donors' samples. This specimen consisted of CD8+ T cells from cultured PBMCs, obtained from culture after CMV antigen stimulation. J is TRBJ1-2 and V is TRBV12-3 or TRBV12-4, with TRBD1 as a possible D gene (5 bases). The chain's CDR3 is CASSRDLVYGYTF. CDR3 DNA sequence: TGTGCCAGCAGCCGGGACTTGGTCTATGGCTACACCTTC.